This TCR beta chain was retrieved from a study of blood T cell repertoires in COVID-19 (dated by TCRdb to 2018 to 2021). Some background on the complete study: The collaborator samples originated in the United States, Italy and Spain and spanned the acute and convalescent phases of COVID-19. The material from the prospective study consisted of cDNA or gDNA derived from T cells, B-cell-depleted T cells, or PBMCs. Deeply sampled blood TCRbeta repertoires from subjects exposed to, actively infected with, or recovered from COVID-19 were included in the dataset. The repertoires were made available in a free public database intended to serve as a resource for research on the immune response to SARS-CoV-2. Samples came from the ongoing ImmuneRACE study (first 160 participants) plus 1,254 subjects from 6 global collaborators. The sample metadata nearly always contained a de-identified subject ID, COVID-19 status, age in years and sex. Where available, HLA class I and class II types were taken from metadata supplied by the sample provider and were not determined by assay-based typing. What the authors observed across the whole study: The amount of clinical and demographic metadata varied by source and participant and was provided uncurated.

TCRbeta CDR3 regions were amplified from genomic DNA by means of the immunoSEQ Assay, a bias-controlled multiplex PCR. In the authors' own workflow: Nucleated cell counts per sample were estimated from amplification of reference gene primers within the assay. Sequence reads were collapsed and filtered to measure the absolute abundance of every unique TCRbeta CDR3 rearrangement. For each sample, productive Simpson clonality was calculated as the square root of Simpson's diversity index over productive rearrangements. The table was pulled from immuneACCESS by TCRdb, which kept in-frame rearrangements only. Such tables lose some clones; where checked, under half of the loss comes from unresolved V genes, and the rest has no known cause. The V and J calls and clone size come from that table; D and trimming were worked out from the DNA. The sample data list around 310,000 clones, and just under 90% of these were observed just once. Together, the top ten hold around 9% of the sample.

Participants in the prospective study were enrolled through a virtual design, were aged about 18 to 89 years, and lived in roughly 26 United States geographic areas. In the prospective study, participants were assigned to cohorts based on the clinical history participants reported in a screening survey and a study questionnaire. Recovered participants in ImmuneRACE Cohort 3 were defined as having two consecutive negative NP/OP PCR tests, clearance from a healthcare professional, or resolution of symptoms. Each participant in the prospective study had whole blood, serum and a nasopharyngeal or oropharyngeal swab collected by mobile phlebotomists. Additional blood draws and questionnaires over an approximately two-month period could optionally be provided by prospective study participants. Before DNA extraction, prospective study blood samples were shipped either frozen or at room temperature. This clone has a single count. Its antigen is not yet known. No much larger clone exists at a distance of one base, and base qualities are not known.

Sequenced: PBMCs or T cells enriched from blood (not recorded which). The TCR comes from a woman in her twenties or thirties who had recovered from COVID-19.

The CDR3 has the sequence CASSLYQHYNSPLHF. The DNA reads TGTGCCAGCAGCTTATATCAACATTATAATTCACCCCTCCACTTT. The sequence is built from TRBV13 and TRBJ1-6, with an unclear D gene assignment. The trim is 2 bases for V and 4 bases for J, with a gap of 9 bases between the germline ends. From cysteine to phenylalanine, the CDR3 is 15 amino acids long. The sequence is cut down to CDR3 DNA, 45 bases in frame from base 1. Sequences PRHDT (CDR1) and FYEKMQ (CDR2) are obtained from the germline V gene (reference sequence).